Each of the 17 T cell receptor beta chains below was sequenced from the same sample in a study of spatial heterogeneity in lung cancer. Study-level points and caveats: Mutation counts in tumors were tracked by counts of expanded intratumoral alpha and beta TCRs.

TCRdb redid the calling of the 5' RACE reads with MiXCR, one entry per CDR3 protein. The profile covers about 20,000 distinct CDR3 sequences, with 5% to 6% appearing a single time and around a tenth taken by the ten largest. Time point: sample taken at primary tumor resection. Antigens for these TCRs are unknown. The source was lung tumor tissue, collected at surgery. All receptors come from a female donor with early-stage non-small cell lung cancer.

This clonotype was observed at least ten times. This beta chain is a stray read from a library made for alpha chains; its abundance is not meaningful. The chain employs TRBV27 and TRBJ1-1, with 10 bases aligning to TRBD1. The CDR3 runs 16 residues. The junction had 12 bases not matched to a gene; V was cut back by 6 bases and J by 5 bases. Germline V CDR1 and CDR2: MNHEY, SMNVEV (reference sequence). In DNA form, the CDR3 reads TGTGCCAGCAGAAGACAGGGGGCCTCGGGGGAAACTGAAGCTTTCTTT. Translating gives CASRRQGASGETEAFF.

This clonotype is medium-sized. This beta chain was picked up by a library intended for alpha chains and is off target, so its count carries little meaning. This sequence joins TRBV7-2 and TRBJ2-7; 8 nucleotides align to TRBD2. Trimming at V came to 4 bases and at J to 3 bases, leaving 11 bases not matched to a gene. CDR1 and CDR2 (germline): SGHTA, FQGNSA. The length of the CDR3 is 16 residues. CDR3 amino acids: CASSYGSGRYLYEQYF. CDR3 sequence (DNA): TGTGCCAGCAGCTACGGGAGCGGGAGATATCTCTACGAGCAGTACTTC.

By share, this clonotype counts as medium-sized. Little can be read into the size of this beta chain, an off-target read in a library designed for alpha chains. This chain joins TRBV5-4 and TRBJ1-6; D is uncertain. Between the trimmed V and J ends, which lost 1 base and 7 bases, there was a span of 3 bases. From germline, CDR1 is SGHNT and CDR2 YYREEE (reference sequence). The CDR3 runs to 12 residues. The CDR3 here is CASSLKNSPLHF. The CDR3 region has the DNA TGTGCCAGCAGCTTGAAGAATTCACCCCTCCACTTT.

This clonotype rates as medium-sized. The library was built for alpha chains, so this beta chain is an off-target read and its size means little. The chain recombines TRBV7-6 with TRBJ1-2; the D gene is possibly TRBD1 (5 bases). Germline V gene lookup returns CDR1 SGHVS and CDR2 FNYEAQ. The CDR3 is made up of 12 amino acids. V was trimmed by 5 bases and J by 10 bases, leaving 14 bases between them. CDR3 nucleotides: TGTGCCAGCAGCGACGGGACGCTTCACTACACCTTC. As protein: CASSDGTLHYTF.

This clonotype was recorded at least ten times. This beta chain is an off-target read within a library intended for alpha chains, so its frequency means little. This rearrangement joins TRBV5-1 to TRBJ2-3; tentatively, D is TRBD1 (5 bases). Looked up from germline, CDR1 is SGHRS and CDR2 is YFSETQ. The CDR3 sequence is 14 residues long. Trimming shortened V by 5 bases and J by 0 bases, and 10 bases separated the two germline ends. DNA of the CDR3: TGCGCCAGCAGTAGTGACAGTAGCACAGATACGCAGTATTTT. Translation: CASSSDSSTDTQYF.

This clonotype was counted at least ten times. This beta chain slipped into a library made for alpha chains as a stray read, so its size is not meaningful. The CDR3 loop reads CASSQGFTGPYEQYF. Here the CDR3 DNA reads TGCGCCAGCAGCCAAGGCTTTACAGGCCCCTACGAGCAGTACTTC. The genes are TRBV4-1 and TRBJ2-7, with D possibly TRBD1 on 5 matching bases. Germline lookup yields CDR1 MGHRA and CDR2 YSYEKL. Trimming pared 1 base from V and 2 bases from J, leaving 12 bases between. This CDR3 comprises 15 residues.

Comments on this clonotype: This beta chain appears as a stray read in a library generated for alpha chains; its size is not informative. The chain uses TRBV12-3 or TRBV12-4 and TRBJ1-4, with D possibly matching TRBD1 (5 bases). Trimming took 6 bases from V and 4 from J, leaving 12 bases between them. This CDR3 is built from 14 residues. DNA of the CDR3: TGTGCCAGCAGGAATCAGGGCCGTAATGAAAAACTGTTTTTT. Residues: CASRNQGRNEKLFF.

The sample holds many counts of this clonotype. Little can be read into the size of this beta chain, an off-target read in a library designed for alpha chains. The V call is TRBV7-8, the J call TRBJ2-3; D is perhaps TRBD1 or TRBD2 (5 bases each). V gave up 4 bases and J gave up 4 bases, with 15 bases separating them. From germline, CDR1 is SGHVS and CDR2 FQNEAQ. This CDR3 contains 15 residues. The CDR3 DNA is TGTGCCAGCAGCTCCACCACGGGACGGGCAGATACGCAGTATTTT. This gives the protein CASSSTTGRADTQYF.

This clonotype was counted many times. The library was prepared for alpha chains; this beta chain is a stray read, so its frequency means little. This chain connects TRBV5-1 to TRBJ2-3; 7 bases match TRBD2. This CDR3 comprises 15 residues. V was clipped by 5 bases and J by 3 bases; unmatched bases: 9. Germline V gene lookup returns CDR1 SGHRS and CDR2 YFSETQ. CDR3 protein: CASRLQDGRTDTQYF. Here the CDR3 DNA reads TGCGCCAGCAGGTTGCAGGACGGGAGGACAGATACGCAGTATTTT. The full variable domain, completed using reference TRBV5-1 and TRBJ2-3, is KAGVTQTPRYLIKTRGQQVTLSCSPISGHRSVSWYQQTPGQGLQFLFEYFSETQRNKGNFPGRFSGRQFSNSRSEMNVSTLELGDSALYLCASRLQDGRTDTQYFGPGTRLTVL.

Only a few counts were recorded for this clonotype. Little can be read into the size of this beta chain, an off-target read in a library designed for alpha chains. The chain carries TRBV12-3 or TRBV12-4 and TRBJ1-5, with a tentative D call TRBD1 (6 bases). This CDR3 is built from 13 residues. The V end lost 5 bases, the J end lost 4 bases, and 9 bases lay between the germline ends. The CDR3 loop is CASSGQPNQPQHF. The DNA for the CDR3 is TGTGCCAGCAGTGGACAGCCAAATCAGCCCCAGCATTTT.

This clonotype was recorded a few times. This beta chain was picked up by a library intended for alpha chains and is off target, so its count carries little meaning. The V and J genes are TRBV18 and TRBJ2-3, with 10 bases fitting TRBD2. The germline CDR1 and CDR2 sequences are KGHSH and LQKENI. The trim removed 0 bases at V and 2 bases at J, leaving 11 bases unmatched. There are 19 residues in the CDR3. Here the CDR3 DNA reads TGTGCCAGCTCACCACCAGGACTAGCGGCGGAGTTACCCACAGATACGCAGTATTTT. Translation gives CASSPPGLAAELPTDTQYF.

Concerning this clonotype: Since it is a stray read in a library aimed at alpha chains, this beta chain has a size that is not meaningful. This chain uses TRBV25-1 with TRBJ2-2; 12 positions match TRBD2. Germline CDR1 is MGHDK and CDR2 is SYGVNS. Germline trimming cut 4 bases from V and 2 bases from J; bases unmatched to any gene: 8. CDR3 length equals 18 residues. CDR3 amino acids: CASSVPLTSGSNTGELFF. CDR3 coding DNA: TGTGCCAGCAGTGTCCCCTTGACTAGCGGGAGCAACACCGGGGAGCTGTTTTTT.

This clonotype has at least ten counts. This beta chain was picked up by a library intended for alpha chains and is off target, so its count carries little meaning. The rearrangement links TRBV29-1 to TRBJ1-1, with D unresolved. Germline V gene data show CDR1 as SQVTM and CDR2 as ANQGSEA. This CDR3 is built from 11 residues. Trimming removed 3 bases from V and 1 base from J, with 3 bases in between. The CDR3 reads CSVDENTEAFF. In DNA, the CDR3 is TGCAGCGTTGACGAGAACACTGAAGCTTTCTTT.

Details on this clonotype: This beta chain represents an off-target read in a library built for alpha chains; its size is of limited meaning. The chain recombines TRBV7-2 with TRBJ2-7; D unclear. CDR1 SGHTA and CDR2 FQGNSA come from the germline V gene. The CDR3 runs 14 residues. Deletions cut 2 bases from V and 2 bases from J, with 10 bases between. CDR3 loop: CASSLWAEAYEQYF. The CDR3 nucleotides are TGTGCCAGCAGCTTATGGGCAGAAGCCTACGAGCAGTACTTC.

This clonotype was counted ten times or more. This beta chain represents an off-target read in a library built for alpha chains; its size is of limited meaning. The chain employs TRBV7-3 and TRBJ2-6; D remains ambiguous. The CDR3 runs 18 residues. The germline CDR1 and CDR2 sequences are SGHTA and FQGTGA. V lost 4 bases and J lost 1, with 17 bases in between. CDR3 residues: CASSSITQRASGANVLTF. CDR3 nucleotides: TGTGCCAGCAGCTCAATCACCCAACGGGCTTCTGGGGCCAACGTCCTGACTTTC.

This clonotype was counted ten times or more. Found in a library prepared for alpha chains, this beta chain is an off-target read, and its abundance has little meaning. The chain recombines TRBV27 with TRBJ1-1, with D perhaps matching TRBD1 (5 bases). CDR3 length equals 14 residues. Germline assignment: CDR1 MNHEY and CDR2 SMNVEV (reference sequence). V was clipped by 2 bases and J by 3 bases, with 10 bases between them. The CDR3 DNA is TGTGCCAGCAGTTTAGAGGGGCGAGACACTGAAGCTTTCTTT. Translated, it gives CASSLEGRDTEAFF.

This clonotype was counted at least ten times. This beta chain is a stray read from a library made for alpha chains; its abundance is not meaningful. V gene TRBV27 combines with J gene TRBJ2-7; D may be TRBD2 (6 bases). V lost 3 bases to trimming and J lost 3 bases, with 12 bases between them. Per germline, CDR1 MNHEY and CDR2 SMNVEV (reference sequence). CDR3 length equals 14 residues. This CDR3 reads CASSFERESYEQYF. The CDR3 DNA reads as TGTGCCAGCAGTTTCGAACGGGAGAGCTACGAGCAGTACTTC.